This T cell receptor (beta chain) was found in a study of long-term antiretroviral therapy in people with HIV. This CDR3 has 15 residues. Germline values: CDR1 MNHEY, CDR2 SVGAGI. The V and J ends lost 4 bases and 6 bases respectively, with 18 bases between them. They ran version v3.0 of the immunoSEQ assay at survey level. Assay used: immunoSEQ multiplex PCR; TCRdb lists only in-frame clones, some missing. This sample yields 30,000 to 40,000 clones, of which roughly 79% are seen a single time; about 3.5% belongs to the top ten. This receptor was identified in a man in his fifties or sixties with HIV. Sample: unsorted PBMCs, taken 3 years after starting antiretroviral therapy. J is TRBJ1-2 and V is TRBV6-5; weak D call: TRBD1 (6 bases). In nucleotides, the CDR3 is TGTGCCAGCAGTTTTCGACGGGACATAGGAGATGGCTACACCTTC. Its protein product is CASSFRRDIGDGYTF.